The 3 T cell receptor beta chains listed next were all sequenced from one sample in a study of blood T cell repertoires in COVID-19. TCRdb keeps only in-frame clones here, not all; method: immunoSEQ multiplex PCR. The sample has approximately 240,000 clones; 80% to 85% are singletons. The specimen was peripheral blood. The receptors derive from a woman in her 30s who had recovered from COVID-19.

This sequence joins TRBV6-4 and TRBJ2-1; a possible D gene is TRBD2 (6 bases). Between the trimmed V and J ends, which lost 0 bases and 0 bases, there was a span of 12 bases. Germline-derived CDR1 and CDR2 are MRHNA and SNTAGT. The CDR3 totals 17 residues. CDR3 sequence: CASSDSSAGSSYNEQFF. The CDR3 DNA sequence: TGTGCCAGCAGTGACTCTAGCGCGGGGAGCTCCTACAATGAGCAGTTCTTC.

This clone came up many times. The chain links TRBV6-5 to TRBJ1-1; 10 bases fit TRBD1. Trimming at V came to 6 bases and at J to 5 bases, leaving 3 bases not matched to a gene. The germline V gene has CDR1 MNHEY and CDR2 SVGAGI. The CDR3 spans 13 residues. This CDR3 reads CASRTGGWTEAFF. CDR3 in DNA: TGTGCCAGCAGGACAGGGGGCTGGACTGAAGCTTTCTTT.

The J gene is TRBJ2-4, the V gene TRBV11-2; D remains ambiguous. The CDR3 loop spans 14 amino acids. V was shortened by 4 bases and J by 0 bases, with 7 bases between the two germline ends. Per the germline V gene, CDR1 is SGHAT and CDR2 is FQNNGV. The CDR3 nucleotides read TGTGCCAGCAGCTCCTTACTAGCCAAAAACATTCAGTACTTC. It specifies CASSSLLAKNIQYF.